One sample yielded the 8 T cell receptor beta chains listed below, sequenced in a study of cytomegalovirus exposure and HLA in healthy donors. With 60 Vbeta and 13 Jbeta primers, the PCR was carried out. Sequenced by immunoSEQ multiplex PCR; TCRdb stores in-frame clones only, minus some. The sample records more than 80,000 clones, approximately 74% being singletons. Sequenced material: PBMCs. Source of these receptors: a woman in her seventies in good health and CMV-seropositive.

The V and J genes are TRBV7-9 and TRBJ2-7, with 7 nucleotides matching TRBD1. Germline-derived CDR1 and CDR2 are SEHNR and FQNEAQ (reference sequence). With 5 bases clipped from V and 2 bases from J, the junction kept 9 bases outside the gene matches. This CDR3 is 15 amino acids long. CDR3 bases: TGTGCCAGCAGCCTAGGGCAGGGGGTGGCCTACGAGCAGTACTTC. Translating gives CASSLGQGVAYEQYF.

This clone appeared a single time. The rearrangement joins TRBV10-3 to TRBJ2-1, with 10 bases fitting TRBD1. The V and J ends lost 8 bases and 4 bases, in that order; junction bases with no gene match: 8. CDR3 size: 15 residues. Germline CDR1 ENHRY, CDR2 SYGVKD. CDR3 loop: CAIHTGTGAYNEQFF. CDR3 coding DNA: TGTGCCATCCATACCGGGACAGGGGCTTACAATGAGCAGTTCTTC.

The CDR3 spells CSAGTGVLDEQFF. DNA for the CDR3: TGCAGCGCTGGGACAGGGGTTTTGGATGAGCAGTTCTTC. This chain connects TRBV29-1 to TRBJ2-1; the match to TRBD1 covers 10 bases. The CDR3 has 13 residues. CDR1 is SQVTM and CDR2 is ANQGSEA in the germline V gene. Trimming took 7 bases from V and 8 from J; bases not matched to a gene: 8.

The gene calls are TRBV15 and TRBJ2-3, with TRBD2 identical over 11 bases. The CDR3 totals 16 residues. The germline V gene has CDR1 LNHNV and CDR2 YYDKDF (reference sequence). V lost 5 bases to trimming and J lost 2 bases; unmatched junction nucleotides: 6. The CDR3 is CATSRGTSGSTDTQYF. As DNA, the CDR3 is TGTGCCACCAGCCGCGGGACTAGCGGATCCACAGATACGCAGTATTTT.

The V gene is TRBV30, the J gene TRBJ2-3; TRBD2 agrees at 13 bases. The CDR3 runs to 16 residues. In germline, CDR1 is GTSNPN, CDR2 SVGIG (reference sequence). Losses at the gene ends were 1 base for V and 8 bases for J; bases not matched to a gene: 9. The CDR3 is CAWSGTSGRAQFTQYF. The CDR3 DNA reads TGTGCCTGGAGTGGGACTAGCGGGAGAGCCCAGTTTACGCAGTATTTT. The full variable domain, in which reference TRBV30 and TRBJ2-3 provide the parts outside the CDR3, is SQTIHQWPATLVQPVGSPLSLECTVEGTSNPNLYWYRQAAGRGLQLLFYSVGIGQISSEVPQNLSASRPQDRQFILSSKKLLLSDSGFYLCAWSGTSGRAQFTQYFGPGTRLTVL.

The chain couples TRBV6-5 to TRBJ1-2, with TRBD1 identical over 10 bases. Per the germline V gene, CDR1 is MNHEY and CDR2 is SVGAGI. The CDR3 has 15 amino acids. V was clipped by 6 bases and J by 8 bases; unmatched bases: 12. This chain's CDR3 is CASSRPGTGVQGYTF. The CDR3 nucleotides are TGTGCCAGCAGCCGTCCCGGGACAGGGGTCCAGGGCTACACCTTC.

This CDR3 reads CASMKARTGKEPQHF. CDR3 sequence (DNA): TGTGCCAGCATGAAAGCTCGGACAGGCAAAGAGCCCCAGCATTTT. The chain combines TRBV6-1 with TRBJ1-5, with TRBD1 matching 7 bases. Germline CDR1 MNHNS, CDR2 SASEGT. The J segment lost 8 bases and the V segment lost 7 bases, leaving 14 bases of the junction unmatched. The CDR3 has 15 amino acids.

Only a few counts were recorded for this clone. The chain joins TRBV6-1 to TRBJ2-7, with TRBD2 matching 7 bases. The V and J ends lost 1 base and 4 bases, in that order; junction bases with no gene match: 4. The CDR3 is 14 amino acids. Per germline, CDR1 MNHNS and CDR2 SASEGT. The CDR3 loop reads CASSEVGGEYEQYF. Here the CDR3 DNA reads TGTGCCAGCAGTGAAGTGGGGGGGGAGTACGAGCAGTACTTC.